Below, one T cell receptor beta chain is given with its context. What this receptor recognizes is not known. Within one base of it there is no much larger clone, and no base qualities were kept. The germline V gene (reference sequence) yields MNHEY for CDR1 and SMNVEV for CDR2. Including cysteine and phenylalanine, the CDR3 has 14 amino acids. Kept here is only the CDR3 DNA, which spans 42 bases and is read in frame from base 1. Deletion took 4 bases off V and 1 base off J, with a span of 10 bases between the germline ends. The CDR3 regions of human TCRbeta chains were analyzed by immunosequencing. Processing in the source paper ran as follows. Repertoire TCRs were matched against a reference library of SARS-CoV-2-specific TCRs generated with the MIRA antigen-specificity platform. Breadth was defined as the fraction of unique TCRs that were SARS-CoV-2-associated. Depth was defined as the fraction of total T cells that were SARS-CoV-2-associated. Using the MIRA data, every spike-specific TCR was mapped to the spike region that the TCR reacted to and assigned to either a CD4 or a CD8 class. Log10-transformed breadth and depth values were compared by one-way ANOVA with Sidak's multiple comparisons tests. As stored in TCRdb, this immuneACCESS dataset retains in-frame rearrangements with V and J assigned. A fraction of the clones does not appear; measured against another copy, unresolved V genes explain less than half of the discrepancy, and the remainder lacks a known reason. D and trimming were read from the DNA, whereas the V and J calls and clone size are those reported in that table. This sample gives some 130,000 clones in total; about nine tenths of them show up just once. The leading ten clones occupy about 1% of the sample.

The source of the sample is a study of T cell responses to AZD1222 COVID-19 vaccine (dated by TCRdb to the early 2020s). At the level of the whole study: TCR sequencing covered 230 or so trial participants: 200 to 220 given two doses of AZD1222 and approximately 26 given two doses of MenACWY control vaccine. Trial participants were enrolled into age subgroups of 18-55, 56-69 and 70-plus years, which contained around 140, 26 and 57 TCR-sequenced participants, respectively.

Interpreted using the paper, the time point label stands for: about 28 days (+/-7) after the second vaccine dose. AZD1222 recipients whose second dose came at about 4 weeks and those whose second dose came at about 12 weeks were combined into one group, since spike-specific TCR depth and breadth did not differ between the two schedules. Vaccinee samples came from UK trials COV001 and COV002, including a single-blind randomized controlled phase 2/3 trial of AZD1222 (ChAdOx1 nCoV-19) in healthy adults. For TCRbeta chain sequencing, PBMC samples from trial participants were taken at day 0 and at day 28 after the second dose. General conclusions and limits of the study: Nearly half of unique spike-specific TCRs reportedly recognized epitopes outside regions mutated in the B.1.351 and B.1.1.7 variants. Because no day 14 peak-response samples were available, the repertoires could be characterized only after the peak T cell response. A significant rise in spike-specific TCR breadth and depth was observed after two AZD1222 doses relative to day 0 and relative to MenACWY recipients. Conclusions about previously exposed vaccinees are limited, since just a handful of AZD1222 recipients were seropositive for SARS-CoV-2 at baseline. The 56-69-year group was small, and its depth increase did not reach significance, likely because of low power. Vaccine-associated CD4 TCRs spanned the whole spike protein, with dominant responses in regions 160-218 and 743-854. Most participants were white British and females outnumbered males, and the authors suggested that clonal diversity may have been underestimated.

The rearrangement combines TRBV27 with TRBJ1-1, with the D segment identity uncertain. Sequenced here: peripheral blood, sampled 28 days after the second AZD1222 dose. The TCR originated in an adult who received the AZD1222 COVID-19 vaccine. The nucleotide sequence is given as TGTGCCAGCAGTTCGACGGGCAGGAACACTGAAGCTTTCTTT. This sequence encodes CASSSTGRNTEAFF.